This T cell receptor (beta chain) was profiled in a study of T cell responses to AZD1222 COVID-19 vaccine. Turning to the study itself: Pooled samples include second doses given at about 4 or 12 weeks.

General observations from the study: Clonal diversity may have been underestimated, and the donors were mostly white British, with more females than males.

CDR1 and CDR2 from the germline V gene are SEHNR and FQNEAQ (reference sequence). This CDR3 region has 13 residues. The ends were cut back, 7 bases at V and 5 bases at J, with 12 bases in the middle. Method: immunoSEQ multiplex PCR; TCRdb's copy keeps in-frame clones and lacks some. Among some 120,000 clones listed, 86% were seen once. On this clone itself: Its antigen remains unidentified.

V and J are TRBV7-9 and TRBJ1-5; D call uncertain. The sample in question was peripheral blood, obtained on day 0 of AZD1222 vaccination. The source of this sequence is an adult in good health. This chain's CDR3 is CASNGLSDQPQHF. The CDR3 nucleotides read TGTGCCAGCAACGGACTCTCAGATCAGCCCCAGCATTTT.